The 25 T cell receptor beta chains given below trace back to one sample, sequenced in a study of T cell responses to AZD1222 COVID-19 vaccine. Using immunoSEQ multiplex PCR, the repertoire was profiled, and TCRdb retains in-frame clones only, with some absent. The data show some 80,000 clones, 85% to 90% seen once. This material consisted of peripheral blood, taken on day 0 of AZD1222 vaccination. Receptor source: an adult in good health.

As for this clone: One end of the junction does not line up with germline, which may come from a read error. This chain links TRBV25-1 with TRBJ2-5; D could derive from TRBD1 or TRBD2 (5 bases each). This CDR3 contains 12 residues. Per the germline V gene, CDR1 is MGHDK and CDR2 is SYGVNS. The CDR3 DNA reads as TGTGCCAGCAGTGAAGAATTCGGGACGGAGAACTTC. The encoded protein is CASSEEFGTENF.

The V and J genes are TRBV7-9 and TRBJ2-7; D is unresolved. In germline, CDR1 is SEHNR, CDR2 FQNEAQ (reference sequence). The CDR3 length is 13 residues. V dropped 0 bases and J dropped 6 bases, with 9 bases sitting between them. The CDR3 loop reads CASSLAGWSEQYF. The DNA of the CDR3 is TGTGCCAGCAGCTTAGCAGGGTGGAGCGAGCAGTACTTC.

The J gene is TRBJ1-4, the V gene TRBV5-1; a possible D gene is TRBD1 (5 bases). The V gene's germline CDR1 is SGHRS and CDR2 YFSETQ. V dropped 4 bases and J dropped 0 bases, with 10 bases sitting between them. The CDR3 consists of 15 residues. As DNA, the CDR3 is TGCGCCAGCAGCCGCCAGGGTGCAACTAATGAAAAACTGTTTTTT. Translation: CASSRQGATNEKLFF.

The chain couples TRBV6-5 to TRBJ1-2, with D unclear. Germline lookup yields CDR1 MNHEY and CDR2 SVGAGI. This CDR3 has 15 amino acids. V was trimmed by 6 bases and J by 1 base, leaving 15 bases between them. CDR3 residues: CASSQSVDYNYGYTF. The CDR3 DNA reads TGTGCCAGCAGCCAGTCGGTAGATTATAACTATGGCTACACCTTC.

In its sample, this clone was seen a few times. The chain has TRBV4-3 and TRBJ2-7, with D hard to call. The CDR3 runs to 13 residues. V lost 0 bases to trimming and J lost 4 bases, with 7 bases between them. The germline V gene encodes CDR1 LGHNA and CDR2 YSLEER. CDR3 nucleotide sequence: TGCGCCAGCAGCCAAGATGTGGGTTACGAGCAGTACTTC. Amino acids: CASSQDVGYEQYF.

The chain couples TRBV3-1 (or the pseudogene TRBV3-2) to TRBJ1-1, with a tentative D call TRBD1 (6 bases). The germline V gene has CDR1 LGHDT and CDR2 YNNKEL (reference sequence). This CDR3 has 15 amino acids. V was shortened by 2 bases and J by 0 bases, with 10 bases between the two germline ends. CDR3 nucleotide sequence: TGTGCCAGCAGCCAATGGGGACAAATGAACACTGAAGCTTTCTTT. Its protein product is CASSQWGQMNTEAFF.

The CDR3 sequence: CASRTGVSEQYF. The CDR3 nucleotides read TGCGCCAGTCGGACAGGGGTGAGCGAGCAGTACTTC. The V call is TRBV5-1, the J call TRBJ2-7, with 9 nucleotides matching TRBD1. The ends lost 8 bases at V and 6 bases at J; junction bases unmatched: 6. This CDR3 comprises 12 residues. From germline, CDR1 is SGHRS and CDR2 YFSETQ.

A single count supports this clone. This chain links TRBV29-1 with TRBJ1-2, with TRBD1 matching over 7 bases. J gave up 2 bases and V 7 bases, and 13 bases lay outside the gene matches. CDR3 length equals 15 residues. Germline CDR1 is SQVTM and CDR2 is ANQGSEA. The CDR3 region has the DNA TGCAGCGACCGAGAGGCCGTACAGGGGAACTATGGCTACACCTTC. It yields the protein CSDREAVQGNYGYTF.

The chain's CDR3 is CASSLQTSGNTGELFF. The CDR3 DNA is TGTGCCAGCTCACTCCAGACTAGCGGGAACACCGGGGAGCTGTTTTTT. The chain uses TRBV18 and TRBJ2-2; 9 bases are shared with TRBD2. J was trimmed by 1 base and V by 4 bases; bases with no gene match: 4. Germline-derived CDR1 and CDR2 are KGHSH and LQKENI. The CDR3 spans 16 residues.

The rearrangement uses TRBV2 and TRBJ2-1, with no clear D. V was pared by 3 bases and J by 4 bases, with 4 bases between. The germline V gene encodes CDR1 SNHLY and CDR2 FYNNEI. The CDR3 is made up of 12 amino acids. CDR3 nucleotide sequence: TGTGCCAGCAGTGAGACGTACAATGAGCAGTTCTTC. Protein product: CASSETYNEQFF.

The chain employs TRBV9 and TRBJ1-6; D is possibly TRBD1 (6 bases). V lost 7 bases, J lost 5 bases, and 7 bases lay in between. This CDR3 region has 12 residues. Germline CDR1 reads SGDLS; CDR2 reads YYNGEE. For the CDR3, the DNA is TGTGCCAGCGACAGGAATAATTCACCCCTCCACTTT. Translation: CASDRNNSPLHF.

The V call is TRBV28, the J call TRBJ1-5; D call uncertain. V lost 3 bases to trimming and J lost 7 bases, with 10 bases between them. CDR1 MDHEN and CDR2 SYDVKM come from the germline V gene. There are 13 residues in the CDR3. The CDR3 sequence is CASSLPRSQPQHF. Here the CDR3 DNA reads TGTGCCAGCAGTTTGCCACGCTCACAGCCCCAGCATTTT.

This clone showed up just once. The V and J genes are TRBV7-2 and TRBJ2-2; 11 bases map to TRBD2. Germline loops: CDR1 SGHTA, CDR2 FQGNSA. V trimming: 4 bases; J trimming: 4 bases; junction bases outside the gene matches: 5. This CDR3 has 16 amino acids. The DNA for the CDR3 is TGTGCCAGCAGCTGGGGACTAGCGGTCCTCACCGGGGAGCTGTTTTTT. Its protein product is CASSWGLAVLTGELFF.

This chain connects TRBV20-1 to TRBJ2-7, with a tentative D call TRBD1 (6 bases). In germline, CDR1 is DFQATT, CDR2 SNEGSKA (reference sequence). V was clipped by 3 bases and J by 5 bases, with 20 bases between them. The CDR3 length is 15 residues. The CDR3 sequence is CSASPTQGLRDEQYF. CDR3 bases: TGCAGTGCTAGTCCCACACAGGGTCTCAGGGACGAGCAGTACTTC.

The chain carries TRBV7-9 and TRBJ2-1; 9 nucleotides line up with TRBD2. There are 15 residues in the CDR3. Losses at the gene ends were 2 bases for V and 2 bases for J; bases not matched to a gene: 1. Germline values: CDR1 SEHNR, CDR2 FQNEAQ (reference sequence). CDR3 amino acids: CASSLIAGAYNEQFF. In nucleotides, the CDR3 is TGTGCCAGCAGCTTAATAGCGGGGGCCTACAATGAGCAGTTCTTC.

In nucleotides, the CDR3 is TGTGCCAGCAGTTACGCAGGCCCATTTCATAGTCCCCTCCACTTT. Protein sequence: CASSYAGPFHSPLHF. V usage is TRBV6-5 and J usage is TRBJ1-6; no clear D. Deletions cut 2 bases from V and 13 bases from J, with 18 bases between. Germline V CDR1 and CDR2: MNHEY, SVGAGI. CDR3 length: 15 amino acids.

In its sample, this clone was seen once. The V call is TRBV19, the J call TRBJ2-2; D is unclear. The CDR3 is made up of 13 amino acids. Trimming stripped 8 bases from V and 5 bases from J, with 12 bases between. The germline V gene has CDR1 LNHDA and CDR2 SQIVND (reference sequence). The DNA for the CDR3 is TGTGCCAGTCATGGGGAATGGACCGGGGAGCTGTTTTTT. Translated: CASHGEWTGELFF.

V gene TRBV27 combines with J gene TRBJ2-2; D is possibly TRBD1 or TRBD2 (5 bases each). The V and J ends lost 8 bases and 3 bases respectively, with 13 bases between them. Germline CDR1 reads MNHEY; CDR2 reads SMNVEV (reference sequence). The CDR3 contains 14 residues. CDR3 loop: CASVDWGYTGELFF. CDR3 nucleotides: TGTGCCAGCGTCGACTGGGGGTACACCGGGGAGCTGTTTTTT.

CDR3: CASSKGLYEKLFF. The DNA of the CDR3 is TGTGCCAGCAGCAAAGGTCTTTATGAAAAACTGTTTTTT. The chain carries TRBV11-2 and TRBJ1-4; D is undetermined. CDR3 length equals 13 residues. From germline, CDR1 is SGHAT and CDR2 FQNNGV. The ends were cut back, 5 bases at V and 6 bases at J, with 10 bases in the middle.

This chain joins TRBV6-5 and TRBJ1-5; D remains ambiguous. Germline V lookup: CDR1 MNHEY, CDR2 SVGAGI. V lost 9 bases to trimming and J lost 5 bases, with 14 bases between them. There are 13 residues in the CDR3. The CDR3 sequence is CASDNQRYQPQHF. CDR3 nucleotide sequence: TGTGCCAGTGATAACCAGAGATATCAGCCCCAGCATTTT.

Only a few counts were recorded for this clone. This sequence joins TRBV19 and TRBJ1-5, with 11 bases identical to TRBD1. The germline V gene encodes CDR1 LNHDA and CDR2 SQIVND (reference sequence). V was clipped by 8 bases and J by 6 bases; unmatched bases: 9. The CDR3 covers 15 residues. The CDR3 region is CASGGVGQGGQPQHF. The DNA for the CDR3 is TGTGCCAGTGGCGGCGTGGGACAGGGGGGTCAGCCCCAGCATTTT.

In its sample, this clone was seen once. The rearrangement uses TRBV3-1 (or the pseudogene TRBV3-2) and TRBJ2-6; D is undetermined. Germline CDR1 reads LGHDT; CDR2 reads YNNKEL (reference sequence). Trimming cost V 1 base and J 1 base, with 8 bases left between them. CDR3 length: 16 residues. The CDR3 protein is CASSQVRKSGANVLTF. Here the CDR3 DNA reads TGTGCCAGCAGCCAAGTTAGGAAGTCTGGGGCCAACGTCCTGACTTTC.

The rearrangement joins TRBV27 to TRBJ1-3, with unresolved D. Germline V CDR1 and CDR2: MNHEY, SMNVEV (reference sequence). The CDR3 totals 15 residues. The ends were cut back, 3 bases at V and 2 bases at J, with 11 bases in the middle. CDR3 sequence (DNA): TGTGCCAGCAGTTTGACACATCCGCCTGGAAACACCATATATTTT. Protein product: CASSLTHPPGNTIYF.

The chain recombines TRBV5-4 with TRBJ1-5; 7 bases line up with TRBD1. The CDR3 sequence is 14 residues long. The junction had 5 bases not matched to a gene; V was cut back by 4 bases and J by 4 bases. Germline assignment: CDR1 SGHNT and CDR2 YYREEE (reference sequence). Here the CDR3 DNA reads TGTGCCAGCAGCCGACAGGGCCGGAATCAGCCCCAGCATTTT. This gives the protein CASSRQGRNQPQHF. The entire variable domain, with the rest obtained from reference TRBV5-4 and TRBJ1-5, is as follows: ETGVTQSPTHLIKTRGQQVTLRCSSQSGHNTVSWYQQALGQGPQFIFQYYREEENGRGNFPPRFSGLQFPNYSSELNVNALELDDSALYLCASSRQGRNQPQHFGDGTRLSIL.

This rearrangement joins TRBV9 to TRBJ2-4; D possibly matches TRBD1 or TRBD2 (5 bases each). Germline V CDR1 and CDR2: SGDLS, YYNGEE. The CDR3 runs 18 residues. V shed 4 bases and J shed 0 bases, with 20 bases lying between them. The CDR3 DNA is TGTGCCAGCAGCCCCCGGGGACCCTCAGAGGTAGCCAAAAACATTCAGTACTTC. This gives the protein CASSPRGPSEVAKNIQYF.